This T cell receptor (beta chain) was profiled in a study of T cell repertoires in cytomegalovirus infection (dated by TCRdb to 2018 to 2020). Some background on the complete study: Donor HLA type was relevant to the analysis, because carriage of CMV infection together with the matching HLA type was indicated by public TCR beta signatures. What the research found in general, with its limitations: The ex vivo response was dominated by HLA-C-restricted CMV-specific TCR beta clonotypes, which also provided the single most frequent clonotype in two of eight donors. Cumulative frequency of public TCR beta family members discriminated carriers of CMV infection plus the relevant HLA type in this cohort and an independent roughly 330-donor cohort.

This clonotype was detected ten times or more. This receptor's antigen is unknown. Per-nucleotide qualities are absent, and no much larger clonotype sits a single base away. Sequencing used an Illumina HiSeq 1500. TCRdb itself trimmed the public reads at Q25 with fastp, ran MiXCR and retained productive beta chains. Each CDR3 protein gets just one entry, which takes the most common genes and DNA from the rows behind it. This sample has 46,000 or so distinct CDR3 sequences in its table, and roughly 20% of those were observed once. The ten largest clones represent around 18% of the sample. The V end loses 2 bases and the J end loses 2 bases, and a stretch of 8 bases separates them. The CDR3 starts with the cysteine, ends with the phenylalanine, and has 14 residues. The kept DNA is CDR3 alone, 42 bases in frame from the first base.

The sequence came from a human donor in good health (CMV status not recorded). Some clones in this sample may be carry-over from other donors' samples. What was sequenced was PBMCs, sequenced either directly or after in vitro stimulation (not recorded which). This sequence uses TRBV12-3 or TRBV12-4 and TRBJ2-3; the D gene lacks a confident call. This receptor has the CDR3 CASSLSEYTDTQYF. In nucleotides, the sequence is TGTGCCAGCAGTTTAAGCGAGTACACAGATACGCAGTATTTT.